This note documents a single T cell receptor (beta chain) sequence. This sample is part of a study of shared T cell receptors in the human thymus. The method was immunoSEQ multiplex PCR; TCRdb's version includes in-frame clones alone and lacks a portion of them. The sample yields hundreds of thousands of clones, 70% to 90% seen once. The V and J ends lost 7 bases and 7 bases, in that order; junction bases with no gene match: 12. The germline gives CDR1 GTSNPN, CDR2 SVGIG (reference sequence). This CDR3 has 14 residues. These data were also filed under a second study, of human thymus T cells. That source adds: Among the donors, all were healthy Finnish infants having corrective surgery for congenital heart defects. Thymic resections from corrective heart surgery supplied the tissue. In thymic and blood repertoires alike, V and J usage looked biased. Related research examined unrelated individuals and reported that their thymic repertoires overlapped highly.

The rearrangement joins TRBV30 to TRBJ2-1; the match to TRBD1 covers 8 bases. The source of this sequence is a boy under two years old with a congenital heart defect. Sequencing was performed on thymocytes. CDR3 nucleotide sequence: TGTGCCTTCTCCAGGGGGCAGGGAAGTAATGAGCAGTTCTTC. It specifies CAFSRGQGSNEQFF.